These 26 T cell receptor beta chains came from one sample sequenced in a study of control samples from healthy donors and cancer patients. Clones were read by immunoSEQ multiplex PCR, and TCRdb kept only the in-frame ones, dropping some. The repertoire holds about 410,000 clones, around nine tenths seen once, with more than 6% in the top ten. Sequenced material: PBMCs. The source of these receptors is a man aged 35 to 55 with head and neck cancer.

V and J are TRBV7-2 and TRBJ1-2, with D perhaps matching TRBD1 (5 bases). CDR1 and CDR2 (germline): SGHTA, FQGNSA. Between the trimmed V and J ends, which lost 1 base and 7 bases, there was a span of 13 bases. This CDR3 spans 14 amino acids. The CDR3 is CASSLGGEGSGYTF. In DNA form, the CDR3 reads TGTGCCAGCAGCTTAGGGGGGGAGGGCTCTGGCTACACCTTC.

J is TRBJ2-1 and V is TRBV7-6; weak D call: TRBD2 (6 bases). Germline-derived CDR1 and CDR2 are SGHVS and FNYEAQ. The CDR3 length is 17 residues. The CDR3 nucleotides read TGTGCAAACCAGCCCCTCCCCGGGGGAGCGGGTGTGAATGAGCAGTTCTTC. Translated, it gives CANQPLPGGAGVNEQFF.

The rearrangement joins TRBV7-2 to TRBJ1-4; D is uncertain. Trimming removed 5 bases at V and 5 bases at J, with 12 bases between. Germline V gene data show CDR1 as SGHTA and CDR2 as FQGNSA. This CDR3 region has 14 residues. CDR3 amino acids: CASSPTVRNEKLFF. The DNA of the CDR3 is TGTGCCAGCAGCCCTACGGTGAGAAATGAAAAACTGTTTTTT. The full variable domain, completed using reference TRBV7-2 and TRBJ1-4, is GAGVSQSPSNKVTEKGKDVELRCDPISGHTALYWYRQSLGQGLEFLIYFQGNSAPDKSGLPSDRFSAERTGGSVSTLTIQRTQQEDSAVYLCASSPTVRNEKLFFGSGTQLSVL.

The chain recombines TRBV3-1 (or the pseudogene TRBV3-2) with TRBJ2-5; D could derive from TRBD1 or TRBD2 (5 bases each). Trimming shortened V by 5 bases and J by 6 bases, and 13 bases separated the two germline ends. The CDR3 spans 13 residues. Germline-derived CDR1 and CDR2 are LGHDT and YNNKEL (reference sequence). The CDR3 spells CASSSGPRKTQYF. Written as DNA, the CDR3 is TGTGCCAGCAGCTCGGGACCGCGTAAGACCCAGTACTTC.

The chain carries TRBV15 and TRBJ2-7; perhaps TRBD1 as D (6 bases). Germline values: CDR1 LNHNV, CDR2 YYDKDF (reference sequence). Deletions cut 1 base from V and 6 bases from J, with 10 bases between. This CDR3 comprises 13 residues. DNA for the CDR3: TGTGCCACCAGCAGAGTCGTCAGGGGCGAGCAGTACTTC. This sequence encodes CATSRVVRGEQYF.

The rearrangement links TRBV11-2 to TRBJ2-2, with no clear D. This CDR3 contains 16 residues. The germline V gene has CDR1 SGHAT and CDR2 FQNNGV. V lost 4 bases and J 0 bases, leaving 12 bases between the germline ends. The DNA of the CDR3 is TGTGCCAGCAGCTCCCGGATAAAAGCGAACACCGGGGAGCTGTTTTTT. Protein sequence: CASSSRIKANTGELFF.

The gene calls are TRBV18 and TRBJ2-3, with D uncertain. The CDR3 length is 15 residues. CDR1 and CDR2 from the germline V gene are KGHSH and LQKENI. Trimming removed 5 bases from V and 2 bases from J, with 14 bases in between. CDR3 sequence reads: CASSSQITYTDTQYF. CDR3 DNA: TGTGCCAGCTCATCCCAAATTACCTACACAGATACGCAGTATTTT. The full variable domain, with the rest looked up from reference TRBV18 and TRBJ2-3, is NAGVMQNPRHLVRRRGQEARLRCSPMKGHSHVYWYRQLPEEGLKFMVYLQKENIIDESGMPKERFSAEFPKEGPSILRIQQVVRGDSAAYFCASSSQITYTDTQYFGPGTRLTVL.

The chain links TRBV27 to TRBJ1-2; the D gene is possibly TRBD1 (5 bases). Trimming removed 3 bases from V and 3 bases from J, with 11 bases in between. The germline gives CDR1 MNHEY, CDR2 SMNVEV (reference sequence). This CDR3 region has 14 residues. The CDR3 is CASSFRGRDYGYTF. The CDR3 DNA reads TGTGCCAGCAGTTTTAGGGGACGGGACTATGGCTACACCTTC.

The CDR3 coding sequence is TGCGCCAGCAGCCACCTACAGGGGAACACTGAAGCTTTCTTT. Its translation: CASSHLQGNTEAFF. The rearrangement joins TRBV4-3 to TRBJ1-1; TRBD1 might be the D (6 bases). CDR1 is LGHNA and CDR2 is YSLEER in the germline V gene. This CDR3 region has 14 residues. Trimming removed 3 bases from V and 1 base from J, with 9 bases in between.

This rearrangement joins TRBV18 to TRBJ2-1, with a tentative D call TRBD2 (6 bases). CDR1 and CDR2 from the germline V gene are KGHSH and LQKENI. Trimming pared 4 bases from V and 4 bases from J, leaving 14 bases between. The CDR3 loop spans 15 amino acids. The chain's CDR3 is CASSHSGSMYNEQFF. The CDR3 DNA is TGTGCCAGCTCACACTCCGGGAGTATGTACAATGAGCAGTTCTTC.

The chain carries TRBV28 and TRBJ1-6, with a weak D call TRBD1 (5 bases). Per germline, CDR1 MDHEN and CDR2 SYDVKM. Between the trimmed V and J ends, which lost 7 bases and 15 bases, there was a span of 28 bases. The CDR3 is 16 amino acids. CDR3: CASTFTAGTRGGLLHF. CDR3 bases: TGTGCCAGCACCTTTACCGCGGGGACGCGGGGTGGTCTCCTCCACTTT.

DNA for the CDR3: TGTGCCAGCAGCTCTGGACAGGCCACCTACGAGCAGTACTTC. This encodes CASSSGQATYEQYF. This chain joins TRBV11-2 and TRBJ2-7; 7 bases are shared with TRBD1. This CDR3 has 14 amino acids. V dropped 4 bases and J dropped 2; count of bases not matched to a gene: 5. Germline loops: CDR1 SGHAT, CDR2 FQNNGV.

The chain has TRBV4-3 and TRBJ2-1, with D unclear. V was shortened by 1 base and J by 3 bases, with 7 bases between the two germline ends. CDR3 length equals 14 residues. Germline CDR1 is LGHNA and CDR2 is YSLEER. The CDR3 region has the DNA TGCGCCAGCAGCCAAGCCGGTTTCTACAATGAGCAGTTCTTC. It is translated as CASSQAGFYNEQFF.

This clone has only a few counts. CDR3 in amino acids: CASTRDKVYEQYF. CDR3 sequence (DNA): TGTGCCAGCACCCGGGACAAGGTATACGAGCAGTACTTC. The V call is TRBV28, the J call TRBJ2-7, with D possibly matching TRBD1 (6 bases). Germline V gene data show CDR1 as MDHEN and CDR2 as SYDVKM. V gave up 7 bases and J gave up 4 bases, with 14 bases separating them. The CDR3 has 13 residues.

This chain links TRBV29-1 with TRBJ1-3; TRBD1 matches at 8 bases. Germline values: CDR1 SQVTM, CDR2 ANQGSEA. V dropped 3 bases and J dropped 4; count of bases not matched to a gene: 2. The CDR3 is 13 amino acids. The CDR3, as DNA: TGCAGCGTTGACGGACAGGGAGGAAACACCATATATTTT. It yields the protein CSVDGQGGNTIYF.

This chain connects TRBV4-2 to TRBJ1-4, with TRBD1 matching over 7 bases. Losses at the gene ends were 7 bases for V and 8 bases for J; bases not matched to a gene: 10. This CDR3 is 14 amino acids long. Germline values: CDR1 LGHNA, CDR2 YNFKEQ. The CDR3 DNA reads as TGTGCCAGCACCTTCCAGAAGGGGGCCGAAAAACTGTTTTTT. This codes for CASTFQKGAEKLFF.

This clone appeared once. The chain employs TRBV4-1 and TRBJ1-1, with D possibly TRBD1 on 5 matching bases. CDR3 length: 16 residues. Germline CDR1 is MGHRA and CDR2 is YSYEKL. The V end was cut by 0 bases, the J end by 0 bases, with 11 bases between. The CDR3 DNA reads TGCGCCAGCAGCCAAGATCCCGGGGCTTTGAACACTGAAGCTTTCTTT. Translated: CASSQDPGALNTEAFF.

This chain uses TRBV14 with TRBJ2-2; 8 nucleotides align to TRBD2. Germline V gene data show CDR1 as SGHDN and CDR2 as FVKESK. The CDR3 is 15 amino acids. V lost 3 bases to trimming and J lost 4 bases; unmatched junction nucleotides: 4. Here the CDR3 reads CASSQREVLTGELFF. In nucleotides, the CDR3 is TGTGCCAGCAGCCAGCGGGAGGTTCTCACCGGGGAGCTGTTTTTT. Together with reference TRBV14 and TRBJ2-2, the CDR3 gives the full variable domain: EAGVTQFPSHSVIEKGQTVTLRCDPISGHDNLYWYRRVMGKEIKFLLHFVKESKQDESGMPNNRFLAERTGGTYSTLKVQPAELEDSGVYFCASSQREVLTGELFFGEGSRLTVL.

V gene TRBV29-1 combines with J gene TRBJ1-6; D is uncertain. The CDR3 is 13 residues long. Germline-derived CDR1 and CDR2 are SQVTM and ANQGSEA. Trimming shortened V by 4 bases and J by 9 bases, and 13 bases separated the two germline ends. The CDR3 reads CSVGLDGSSPLHF. The CDR3, as DNA: TGCAGCGTTGGCTTAGACGGGAGTTCACCCCTCCACTTT.

J is TRBJ2-1 and V is TRBV27; 8 bases map to TRBD1. The CDR3 runs to 15 residues. From germline, CDR1 is MNHEY and CDR2 SMNVEV (reference sequence). J lost 7 bases, V lost 2 bases, and 7 bases had no gene match. In DNA, the CDR3 is TGTGCCAGCAGTTTAGGAAGGACAGGGATAAATGAGCAGTTCTTC. Protein product: CASSLGRTGINEQFF.

V and J are TRBV11-1 and TRBJ2-5; TRBD2 might be the D (6 bases). The CDR3 sequence is 14 residues long. Per germline, CDR1 SGHAT and CDR2 FQDESV (reference sequence). Deletions cut 5 bases from V and 5 bases from J, with 15 bases between. The CDR3 region has the DNA TGTGCCAGCAGCCGCATCACAGGAGGGGAGACCCAGTACTTC. This gives the protein CASSRITGGETQYF. Full variable domain (outside the CDR3, taken from reference TRBV11-1 and TRBJ2-5): EAEVAQSPRYKITEKSQAVAFWCDPISGHATLYWYRQILGQGPELLVQFQDESVVDDSQLPKDRFSAERLKGVDSTLKIQPAELGDSAMYLCASSRITGGETQYFGPGTRLLVL.

The chain joins TRBV2 to TRBJ1-6, with unresolved D. The length of the CDR3 is 12 residues. From germline, CDR1 is SNHLY and CDR2 FYNNEI. Trimming removed 2 bases at V and 8 bases at J, with 4 bases between. The CDR3 nucleotides read TGTGCCAGCAGTGAACACTATTCACCCCTCCACTTT. Protein product: CASSEHYSPLHF.

V is TRBV9 and J is TRBJ2-5, with TRBD1 identical over 8 bases. The germline V gene encodes CDR1 SGDLS and CDR2 YYNGEE. This CDR3 is built from 15 residues. J gave up 5 bases and V 3 bases, and 9 bases lay outside the gene matches. CDR3 sequence (DNA): TGTGCCAGCAGCGCAACAGGGGGTGGTTGGGAGACCCAGTACTTC. Protein product: CASSATGGGWETQYF.

CDR3 amino acids: CASSYEGNPSYNEQFF. The CDR3 nucleotides read TGTGCCAGCAGCTACGAGGGGAATCCCTCCTACAATGAGCAGTTCTTC. The chain combines TRBV7-3 with TRBJ2-1, with D perhaps TRBD1 or TRBD2 (5 bases each). V lost 4 bases and J lost 0, with 13 bases in between. This CDR3 has 16 residues. Germline V gives CDR1 SGHTA, CDR2 FQGTGA.

J is TRBJ1-1 and V is TRBV27, with D tentatively TRBD1 (6 bases). Germline V gene lookup returns CDR1 MNHEY and CDR2 SMNVEV (reference sequence). The CDR3 extends over 15 amino acids. V was trimmed by 1 base and J by 5 bases, leaving 14 bases between them. CDR3: CASSLWPQGLTEAFF. Here the CDR3 DNA reads TGTGCCAGCAGTTTATGGCCCCAGGGGCTAACTGAAGCTTTCTTT.

The rearrangement links TRBV21-1 to TRBJ1-3. TRBV21-1 is tagged as a pseudogene. The CDR3 spans 22 residues. The CDR3: CASSKATSRLGPDREAGNTIYF. In DNA form, the CDR3 reads TGTGCCAGCAGCAAAGCAACGTCGCGTTTGGGTCCCGACCGGGAGGCTGGAAACACCATATATTTT.